The present entry profiles one TCR beta chain with its context. Antigen specificity is unknown. This sample is drawn from a study of T cell clonotyping in hematopoietic cell transplantation. Findings and limits, study-wide: Pathologically expanded recipient clonotypes increased progressively from day 30 to day 180 as diversity fell. Few recipient clonotypes overlapped donors; over 95% were de novo at given depth. Higher Inverse Simpson Index values in graft donor and pretransplant recipient predicted broader posttransplant TCR diversity. CD4 and CD8 repertoire contributions could not be separated without sorting.

This table comes from immunoSEQ multiplex PCR, and its TCRdb copy is limited to in-frame clones, with some not included. The sample has roughly 15,000 clones; approximately 56% are singletons. V gave up 6 bases and J gave up 5 bases, with 11 bases separating them. The CDR3 has 12 residues. Germline V gene sequence: CDR1 LNHDA, CDR2 SQIVND (reference sequence). The material sequenced was PBMCs. This TCR came from a human donor who either received an allogeneic hematopoietic cell transplant for a myeloid malignancy or was a related donor (not recorded which). Some clones in this sample may be carry-over from other donors' samples. J is TRBJ2-7 and V is TRBV19, with a possible D match to TRBD1 (6 bases). CDR3 amino acids: CASRDSIHEQYF. The CDR3 DNA reads TGTGCCAGTAGGGACAGCATACACGAGCAGTACTTC.